This record looks at one TCR beta chain sequence and its context. This record comes from a study of blood T cell repertoires in COVID-19. Study-wide background: COVID-19 samples from acute and convalescent phases originated in the United States, Italy and Spain. Sample material is recorded as cDNA or gDNA derived from T cells, B-cell-depleted T cells, or PBMCs.

V lost 0 bases and J lost 3, with 6 bases in between. CDR1 and CDR2 from the germline V gene are GTSNPN and SVGIG (reference sequence). The CDR3 extends over 13 amino acids. Here immunoSEQ multiplex PCR was the method, and the copy in TCRdb shows in-frame clones only, minus some. The sample lists approximately 260,000 clones, 70% to 90% occurring once. Sequenced: peripheral blood. This TCR was sampled from a woman aged 40 to 50 who had recovered from COVID-19. The V and J genes are TRBV30 and TRBJ1-5; D gene uncertain. CDR3 nucleotides: TGTGCCTGGAGTGTAAGCTCCAATCAGCCCCAGCATTTT. The encoded protein is CAWSVSSNQPQHF.